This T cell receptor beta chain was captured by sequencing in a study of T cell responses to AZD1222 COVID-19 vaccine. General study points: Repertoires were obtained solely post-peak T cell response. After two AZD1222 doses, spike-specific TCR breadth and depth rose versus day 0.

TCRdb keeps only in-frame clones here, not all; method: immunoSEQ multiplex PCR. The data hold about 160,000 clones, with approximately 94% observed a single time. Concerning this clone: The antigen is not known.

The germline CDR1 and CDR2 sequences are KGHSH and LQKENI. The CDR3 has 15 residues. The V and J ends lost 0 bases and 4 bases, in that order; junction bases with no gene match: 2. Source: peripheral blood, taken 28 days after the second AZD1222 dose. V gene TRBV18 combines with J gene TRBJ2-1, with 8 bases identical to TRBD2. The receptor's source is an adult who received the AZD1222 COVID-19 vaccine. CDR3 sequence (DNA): TGTGCCAGCTCACCACCTTTAGCGGGGTACAATGAGCAGTTCTTC. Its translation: CASSPPLAGYNEQFF.